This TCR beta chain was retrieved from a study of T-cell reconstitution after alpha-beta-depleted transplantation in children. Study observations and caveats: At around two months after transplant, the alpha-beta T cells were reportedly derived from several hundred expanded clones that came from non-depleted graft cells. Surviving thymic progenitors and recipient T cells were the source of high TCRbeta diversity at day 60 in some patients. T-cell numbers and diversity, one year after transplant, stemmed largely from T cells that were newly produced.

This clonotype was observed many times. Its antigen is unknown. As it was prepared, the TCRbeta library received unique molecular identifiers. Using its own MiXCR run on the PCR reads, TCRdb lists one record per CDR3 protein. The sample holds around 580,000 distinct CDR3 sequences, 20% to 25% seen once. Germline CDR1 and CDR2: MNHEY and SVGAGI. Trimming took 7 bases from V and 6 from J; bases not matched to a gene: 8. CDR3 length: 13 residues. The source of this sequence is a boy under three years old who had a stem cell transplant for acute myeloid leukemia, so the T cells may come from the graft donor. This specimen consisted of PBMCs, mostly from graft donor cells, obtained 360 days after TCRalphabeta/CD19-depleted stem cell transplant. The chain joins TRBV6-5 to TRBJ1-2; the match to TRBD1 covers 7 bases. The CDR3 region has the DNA TGTGCCAGCAAAAGGGGGCGCTGGGATGGCTACACCTTC. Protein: CASKRGRWDGYTF.